The 3 T cell receptor beta chains below were found in one sample sequenced in a study of T-cell memory formation after mild COVID-19. TCRdb reprocessed the 5' RACE reads with MiXCR, giving one entry per CDR3 protein. The repertoire holds a few hundred thousand distinct CDR3 sequences, with around 15% as singletons. The specimen was PBMCs or a T cell subset sorted from them (not recorded which). The source is a man younger than 35 who had mild COVID-19 (a few samples of this study predate the infection). Cell type and time point are not known.

This rearrangement joins TRBV7-2 to TRBJ1-2; 7 bases map to TRBD1. Germline CDR1 SGHTA, CDR2 FQGNSA. J gave up 1 base and V 4 bases, and 12 bases lay outside the gene matches. CDR3 size: 17 residues. The CDR3 spells CASSSRGQLILNYGYTF. In DNA form, the CDR3 reads TGTGCCAGCAGCTCTCGGGGACAGCTTATCCTTAACTATGGCTACACCTTC.

The V call is TRBV12-3 or TRBV12-4, the J call TRBJ1-2, with D tentatively TRBD1 (5 bases). Deletions cut 3 bases from V and 4 bases from J, with 12 bases between. The CDR3 totals 14 residues. The CDR3, as DNA: TGTGCCAGCAGTTTCTGGGGGGGGGGCTATGGCTACACCTTC. Protein: CASSFWGGGYGYTF.

This clonotype has ten or more counts. This chain connects TRBV7-9 to TRBJ1-3, with unresolved D. The CDR3 extends over 12 amino acids. Trimming took off 3 bases at V and 4 bases at J, with 4 bases between the two ends. Germline V gene lookup returns CDR1 SEHNR and CDR2 FQNEAQ (reference sequence). The chain's CDR3 is CASSFGGNTIYF. The CDR3 DNA sequence: TGTGCCAGCAGCTTTGGAGGAAACACCATATATTTT.